The 27 T cell receptor beta chains below all came from one sample that was sequenced in a study of identical twins. Via MiXCR, TCRdb re-called the 5' RACE reads, giving one row per CDR3 protein. The data contain about 920,000 distinct CDR3 sequences, roughly an eighth of them singletons. The sample also formed part of further work on yellow fever vaccine responses in identical twins.

Sequences were obtained from PBMCs. The receptors derive from a woman aged 18-29 years in good health.

This chain links TRBV5-1 with TRBJ2-1, with D perhaps matching TRBD2 (6 bases). V gave up 4 bases and J gave up 4 bases, with 15 bases separating them. Looked up from germline, CDR1 is SGHRS and CDR2 is YFSETQ. CDR3 size: 15 residues. CDR3: CASSPERAGYNEQFF. The CDR3 nucleotides are TGCGCCAGCAGCCCTGAGCGGGCCGGGTACAATGAGCAGTTCTTC.

This clonotype has more than one count but fewer than ten. The J gene is TRBJ2-5, the V gene TRBV7-7; 10 nucleotides agree with TRBD1. CDR3 length: 15 amino acids. The V gene's germline CDR1 is SSHAT and CDR2 FNYEAQ (reference sequence). After removal of 11 bases from V and 4 bases from J, the junction contained 13 bases not matched to a gene. The CDR3 DNA sequence: TGTGCCTCAGCTTACGAGACAGGGGGCGGAGAGACCCAGTACTTC. Translation: CASAYETGGGETQYF.

This clonotype was seen only a few times. The CDR3 nucleotides read TGTGCCAGCAGTAGGGCCGGCCTGGGATACGAGCAGTACTTC. Residues: CASSRAGLGYEQYF. V is TRBV12-3 or TRBV12-4 and J is TRBJ2-7; D uncertain. Between the trimmed V and J ends, which lost 5 bases and 4 bases, there was a span of 15 bases. The CDR3 has 14 amino acids.

This chain joins TRBV7-9 and TRBJ2-6; D assignment may be TRBD1 or TRBD2 (5 bases each). This CDR3 is built from 15 residues. The ends were cut back, 9 bases at V and 1 base at J, with 13 bases in the middle. From germline, CDR1 is SEHNR and CDR2 FQNEAQ (reference sequence). This CDR3 is CASAGWGSGANVLTF. CDR3 nucleotide sequence: TGTGCCAGTGCTGGTTGGGGGTCTGGGGCCAACGTCCTGACTTTC.

The chain carries TRBV5-1 and TRBJ2-5; no firm D call. The CDR3 is made up of 16 amino acids. CDR1 is SGHRS, CDR2 YFSETQ, per germline. Trimming removed 4 bases from V and 2 bases from J, with 18 bases in between. CDR3 sequence (DNA): TGCGCCAGCAGCCCCGCCGGTAGCTTTCTGCAAGAGACCCAGTACTTC. It is translated as CASSPAGSFLQETQYF. The complete variable domain, with remaining parts taken from reference TRBV5-1 and TRBJ2-5, reads KAGVTQTPRYLIKTRGQQVTLSCSPISGHRSVSWYQQTPGQGLQFLFEYFSETQRNKGNFPGRFSGRQFSNSRSEMNVSTLELGDSALYLCASSPAGSFLQETQYFGPGTRLLVL.

The gene calls are TRBV28 and TRBJ2-7, with D hard to call. The CDR3 covers 13 residues. V was clipped by 8 bases and J by 3 bases, with 14 bases between them. Germline V gives CDR1 MDHEN, CDR2 SYDVKM. CDR3 loop: CASLTPRGYEQYF. DNA for the CDR3: TGTGCCAGCCTTACCCCACGAGGCTACGAGCAGTACTTC.

V is TRBV6-1 and J is TRBJ1-4; D may be TRBD1 (5 bases). The germline CDR1 and CDR2 sequences are MNHNS and SASEGT. The CDR3 length is 20 residues. Trimming stripped 0 bases from V and 4 bases from J, with 24 bases between. CDR3 nucleotide sequence: TGTGCCAGCAGTGAAGCGCTAACCCGAGGACAACCGAGCATTAATGAAAAACTGTTTTTT. As protein: CASSEALTRGQPSINEKLFF.

In this sample, this clonotype turned up a few times. The chain recombines TRBV12-3 or TRBV12-4 with TRBJ1-1, with D unresolved. With 9 bases removed from V and 11 bases from J, the gap between germline ends came to 16 bases. The CDR3 sequence is 11 residues long. The CDR3: CASVWAGEAFF. For the CDR3, the DNA is TGTGCCAGTGTCTGGGCCGGCGAGGCTTTCTTT.

The V and J genes are TRBV5-5 and TRBJ1-4; 9 bases match TRBD1. Germline V gives CDR1 SGHKS, CDR2 YYEKEE (reference sequence). The CDR3 length is 15 residues. V was clipped by 3 bases and J by 10 bases; unmatched bases: 10. CDR3 DNA: TGTGCCAGCAGCTCCGAGTTACAGGGGGCTCTAAAACTGTTTTTT. As protein: CASSSELQGALKLFF.

V and J are TRBV7-9 and TRBJ2-3; perhaps D is TRBD1 or TRBD2 (5 bases each). Germline CDR1 reads SEHNR; CDR2 reads FQNEAQ (reference sequence). The CDR3 extends over 16 amino acids. Deletions cut 3 bases from V and 0 bases from J, with 13 bases between. The CDR3 here is CASSLQGDYSTDTQYF. The CDR3 DNA follows: TGTGCCAGCAGCTTGCAGGGAGACTATAGCACAGATACGCAGTATTTT.

This clonotype showed up just a few times. The chain links TRBV4-1 to TRBJ2-7; D is undetermined. V was cut by 1 base and J by 3 bases, with 22 bases left in between. This CDR3 has 18 residues. Per germline, CDR1 MGHRA and CDR2 YSYEKL. As DNA, the CDR3 is TGCGCCAGCAGCCAAGTTCGGGCCGGGTCCCCACGTGTCTACGAGCAGTACGTC. This sequence encodes CASSQVRAGSPRVYEQYV.

The chain recombines TRBV2 with TRBJ2-1; 9 nucleotides agree with TRBD2. Losses at the gene ends were 3 bases for V and 9 bases for J; bases not matched to a gene: 9. Germline V lookup: CDR1 SNHLY, CDR2 FYNNEI. The CDR3 is made up of 15 amino acids. DNA of the CDR3: TGTGCCAGCAGTGAGCGGGAGGGCCGATTGGCTGAGCAGTTCTTC. This gives the protein CASSEREGRLAEQFF.

A few counts support this clonotype. A single base separates this from a much larger clone, so it may be a read error. J is TRBJ2-1 and V is TRBV20-1, with D perhaps matching TRBD1 (5 bases). This CDR3 region has 11 residues. Deletions cut 1 base from V and 8 bases from J, with 6 bases between. The germline gives CDR1 DFQATT, CDR2 SNEGSKA (reference sequence). The CDR3 sequence: CSARGGYEQFF. The CDR3 bases are TGCAGTGCTAGAGGGGGCTATGAGCAGTTCTTC.

This clonotype was detected many times. V is TRBV5-1 and J is TRBJ2-1, with TRBD2 matching over 8 bases. This CDR3 contains 14 residues. The germline CDR1 and CDR2 sequences are SGHRS and YFSETQ. Losses at the gene ends were 5 bases for V and 3 bases for J; bases not matched to a gene: 4. CDR3 region: CASSGGGLYNEQFF. CDR3 nucleotide sequence: TGCGCCAGCAGTGGCGGGGGGCTCTACAATGAGCAGTTCTTC.

This clonotype turned up a few times. The chain couples TRBV12-3 or TRBV12-4 to TRBJ1-2; the D is unclear. Trimming took off 6 bases at V and 5 bases at J, with 13 bases between the two ends. The CDR3 extends over 13 amino acids. The CDR3 DNA follows: TGTGCCAGCAGCCCCCAGATGAATTATGGCTACACCTTC. It specifies CASSPQMNYGYTF.

The genes are TRBV5-1 and TRBJ2-5, with 8 bases lining up with TRBD2. V was clipped by 3 bases and J by 2 bases; unmatched bases: 6. The CDR3 runs 15 residues. The germline CDR1 and CDR2 sequences are SGHRS and YFSETQ. The CDR3 DNA reads as TGCGCCAGCAGCTCCTTAGCGGGGATACAAGAGACCCAGTACTTC. This encodes CASSSLAGIQETQYF. The complete variable domain, with remaining parts taken from reference TRBV5-1 and TRBJ2-5, reads KAGVTQTPRYLIKTRGQQVTLSCSPISGHRSVSWYQQTPGQGLQFLFEYFSETQRNKGNFPGRFSGRQFSNSRSEMNVSTLELGDSALYLCASSSLAGIQETQYFGPGTRLLVL.

The rearrangement joins TRBV2 to TRBJ2-1; 8 bases agree with TRBD1. CDR1 SNHLY and CDR2 FYNNEI come from the germline V gene. The V segment lost 10 bases and the J segment 3 bases; nucleotides outside the gene matches: 8. CDR3 length equals 14 residues. The CDR3 protein is CANTRGLIYNEQFF. The DNA for the CDR3 is TGTGCCAACACCAGGGGGCTGATCTACAATGAGCAGTTCTTC. Full variable domain (remainder filled in from reference TRBV2 and TRBJ2-1): EPEVTQTPSHQVTQMGQEVILRCVPISNHLYFYWYRQILGQKVEFLVSFYNNEISEKSEIFDDQFSVERPDGSNFTLKIRSTKLEDSAMYFCANTRGLIYNEQFFGPGTRLTVL.

The chain is built from TRBV12-5 and TRBJ2-1; maybe TRBD2 (6 bases). The ends were cut back, 1 base at V and 0 bases at J, with 13 bases in the middle. Germline V gives CDR1 LGHNT, CDR2 FRNRAP. The CDR3 covers 17 residues. The CDR3 region has the DNA TGTGCTAGTGGTTTGGGGAATAGCGGCTACTCCTACAATGAGCAGTTCTTC. Its translation is CASGLGNSGYSYNEQFF. Using reference TRBV12-5 and TRBJ2-1 for the parts outside the CDR3, the full variable domain is DARVTQTPRHKVTEMGQEVTMRCQPILGHNTVFWYRQTMMQGLELLAYFRNRAPLDDSGMPKDRFSAEMPDATLATLKIQPSEPRDSAVYFCASGLGNSGYSYNEQFFGPGTRLTVL.

J is TRBJ1-5 and V is TRBV12-3 or TRBV12-4; D is undetermined. V gave up 3 bases and J gave up 6 bases, with 9 bases separating them. The CDR3 runs 13 residues. The CDR3 region has the DNA TGTGCCAGCAGTTTCAACTTGGGTCAGCCCCAGCATTTT. As protein: CASSFNLGQPQHF.

This clonotype was counted a few times. The chain joins TRBV20-1 to TRBJ2-3; TRBD1 agrees at 8 bases. The CDR3 runs to 13 residues. CDR1 and CDR2 (germline): DFQATT, SNEGSKA (reference sequence). V dropped 5 bases and J dropped 5; count of bases not matched to a gene: 6. The CDR3 DNA reads as TGCAGTGCTTTGGACAGGGCGGTAGATACGCAGTATTTT. Translation: CSALDRAVDTQYF.

This clonotype was detected a few times. This chain links TRBV28 with TRBJ2-7, with TRBD2 as a possible D gene (5 bases). Trimming shortened V by 5 bases and J by 9 bases, and 20 bases separated the two germline ends. CDR1 MDHEN and CDR2 SYDVKM come from the germline V gene. The CDR3 runs to 14 residues. The CDR3 DNA follows: TGTGCCAGCAGTCCATCCCCTCGGGGTTGGGGGCAGTACTTC. Protein: CASSPSPRGWGQYF.

In its sample, this clonotype was seen many times. V is TRBV5-4 and J is TRBJ2-3, with D unclear. V was pared by 2 bases and J by 2 bases, with 12 bases between. The CDR3 contains 15 residues. Germline CDR1 is SGHNT and CDR2 is YYREEE (reference sequence). In nucleotides, the CDR3 is TGTGCCAGCAGCTTCCCCTCCGGTTACACAGATACGCAGTATTTT. The encoded protein is CASSFPSGYTDTQYF.

Ten or more counts support this clonotype. As DNA, the CDR3 is TGCGCCAGCAGCTTGGCGGAATTGAACACTGAAGCTTTCTTT. Translating it yields CASSLAELNTEAFF. This chain joins TRBV5-1 and TRBJ1-1; D is undetermined. This CDR3 is built from 14 residues. With 0 bases removed from V and 0 bases from J, the gap between germline ends came to 6 bases. Germline lookup yields CDR1 SGHRS and CDR2 YFSETQ. The full variable domain, completed using reference TRBV5-1 and TRBJ1-1, is KAGVTQTPRYLIKTRGQQVTLSCSPISGHRSVSWYQQTPGQGLQFLFEYFSETQRNKGNFPGRFSGRQFSNSRSEMNVSTLELGDSALYLCASSLAELNTEAFFGQGTRLTVV.

This clonotype was seen only a few times. This chain connects TRBV2 to TRBJ1-4; 11 bases fit TRBD1. The CDR3 spans 12 residues. The germline CDR1 and CDR2 sequences are SNHLY and FYNNEI. Unmatched junction bases numbered 1, after V lost 9 bases and J lost 7 bases. The CDR3 DNA reads TGTGCCAGTGGGACAGGGGGTGAAAAACTGTTTTTT. This translates into CASGTGGEKLFF.

The chain recombines TRBV12-3 or TRBV12-4 with TRBJ1-1, with D tentatively TRBD1 (6 bases). This CDR3 comprises 12 residues. The V end was cut by 4 bases, the J end by 4 bases, with 7 bases between. CDR3 coding DNA: TGTGCCAGCAGTTGGGGGCCCACTGAAGCTTTCTTT. It yields the protein CASSWGPTEAFF.

This clonotype has just a few counts. This chain joins TRBV12-3 or TRBV12-4 and TRBJ2-3, with 10 bases lining up with TRBD2. V was clipped by 2 bases and J by 1 base; unmatched bases: 6. The CDR3 length is 17 residues. CDR3 DNA sequence: TGTGCCAGCAGTTTAATCCTAGCGGGAGTGGGCACAGATACGCAGTATTTT. It is translated as CASSLILAGVGTDTQYF.

This clonotype was recorded a few times. This chain connects TRBV3-1 to TRBJ2-3; 12 bases map to TRBD2. The CDR3 is made up of 17 amino acids. Germline-derived CDR1 and CDR2 are LGHDT and YNNKEL (reference sequence). V dropped 1 base and J dropped 5; count of bases not matched to a gene: 7. The CDR3 DNA is TGTGCCAGCAGCCAAGCTTCTAGCGGGGGGGCGGGAGATACGCAGTATTTT. It yields the protein CASSQASSGGAGDTQYF.